This T cell receptor (beta chain) was observed in a study of cytomegalovirus exposure and HLA in healthy donors. The study's findings and limits: In a later analysis, TCR beta V- and J-gene trimming was associated with a missense DCLRE1C variant.

A multiplex PCR was run with 60 Vbeta primers and 13 Jbeta primers. Methods used by the authors: In a later analysis, the count reached approximately 80 million unique TCR beta chains, with approximately 10 million shared. Clones were sequenced by immunoSEQ multiplex PCR, and TCRdb holds only the in-frame ones, with some missing. That table gives V, J and clone size, and the DNA gave D and trimming. Of about 190,000 clones listed, 80% are singletons. Germline assignment: CDR1 SGHDT and CDR2 YYEEEE. The CDR3 covers 15 residues. The ends were cut back, 2 bases at V and 3 bases at J, with 12 bases in the middle. Details on this clone: Antigen unknown.

This TCR was recovered from a man aged 35-49 years in good health and CMV-seropositive. The chain joins TRBV5-6 to TRBJ1-5; possible D gene TRBD1, 5 bases. What was sequenced was PBMCs. CDR3 residues: CASSFYRLLNQPQHF. The CDR3 DNA reads as TGTGCCAGCAGCTTTTACAGGCTCCTCAATCAGCCCCAGCATTTT.